A selection of T cell receptor beta chains follows, all from one sample in a study of blood T cell repertoires in COVID-19. Libraries were prepared by immunoSEQ multiplex PCR; TCRdb keeps only in-frame clonotypes and omits some of them. Among about 94,000 clones listed, 70% to 90% were seen once. The sample was peripheral blood. The receptors come from a woman aged 55 to 70 in a cohort sampled during active or convalescent COVID-19. The CDR3 runs from the conserved cysteine through the conserved F or W. The D gene is left open where the match is weak. For some rows the clone size is stated as once, few or many, or as a class when expanded; others skip it.

NA	TRBJ2-3	TRBV29-1	NA	TGCAGCCATCTGGGCAGGGGAACAACAGATACGCAGTATTTT	CSHLGRGTTDTQYF
TRBD1	TRBJ1-6	TRBV2	NA	TGTGCCAGCACGGCGGACAGGGGTTCACCCCTCCACTTT	CASTADRGSPLHF
TRBD2	TRBJ2-3	TRBV19	NA	TGTGCCAGTAGTCTCAGCCAAGGACTAGCTTCAGATACGCAGTATTTT	CASSLSQGLASDTQYF
TRBD1	TRBJ1-2	TRBV7-9	NA	TGTGCCAGCAGCTTCCGGGACAGGGCCGGCTACACCTTC	CASSFRDRAGYTF
NA	TRBJ1-1	TRBV7-9	few	TGTGCCAGCAGCCCGTCCCGGGAAAACACTGAAGCTTTCTTT	CASSPSRENTEAFF
NA	TRBJ2-2	TRBV5-1	NA	TGCGCCAGCAGGTCTCAGGGAGGCGGGGAGCTGTTTTTT	CASRSQGGGELFF
TRBD1	TRBJ1-5	TRBV6-6	NA	TGTGCCAGCAGTCAACAGGGGAATCAGCCCCAGCATTTT	CASSQQGNQPQHF
TRBD1	TRBJ2-3	TRBV19	NA	TGTGCCAGTAAGACCACAGGGGGCACAGATACGCAGTATTTT	CASKTTGGTDTQYF
TRBD2	TRBJ2-7	TRBV3-1/TRBV3-2	NA	TGTGCCAGCAGCCAAGCCCTAGCGGGAAACTACGAGCAGTACTTC	CASSQALAGNYEQYF
NA	TRBJ1-2	TRBV11-2	NA	TGTGCCAGCAGCTTAGGGCAGGTTAACTATGGCTACACCTTC	CASSLGQVNYGYTF
NA	TRBJ1-2	TRBV5-5	once	TGTGCCAGCAGCTTGGACAGCCTAAACTATGGCTACACCTTC	CASSLDSLNYGYTF
NA	TRBJ1-1	TRBV30	NA	TGTGCCTGGAGTCTGGGCAGTTCGAACACTGAAGCTTTCTTT	CAWSLGSSNTEAFF
NA	TRBJ1-3	TRBV5-1	NA	TGCGCCAGCAGCCCGGGACAAACCTACTCTGGAAACACCATATATTTT	CASSPGQTYSGNTIYF
NA	TRBJ1-6	TRBV7-6	NA	TGTGCCAGCAGCTTAGGGCAGTATTCACCCCTCCACTTT	CASSLGQYSPLHF
NA	TRBJ2-1	TRBV18	NA	TGTGCCAGCTCACCAGGGGCGACCAGCCATGAGCAGTTCTTC	CASSPGATSHEQFF
TRBD1	TRBJ1-2	TRBV19	NA	TGTGCCAGTAGTATCGGACAGGGGGACTATGGCTACACCTTC	CASSIGQGDYGYTF
TRBD2	TRBJ2-5	TRBV7-2	NA	TGTGCCAGCAGCTTCATACGGGGGGGCTCTAAAGAGACCCAGTACTTC	CASSFIRGGSKETQYF
TRBD2	TRBJ2-5	TRBV7-9	once	TGTGCCAGCAGCTTAGAGTGGACTAGCGGCAGAAGGGGAGAGACCCAGTACTTC	CASSLEWTSGRRGETQYF
TRBD1	TRBJ2-1	TRBV4-2	NA	TGTGCCAGCAGCCAAGATGCGACAGGGGGCTATGAGCAGTTCTTC	CASSQDATGGYEQFF
NA	TRBJ2-3	TRBV3-1/TRBV3-2	NA	TGTGCCAGCAGCCAAGATTGGGGCGGTAGCACAGATACGCAGTATTTT	CASSQDWGGSTDTQYF
TRBD1	TRBJ1-4	TRBV5-1	NA	TGCGCCAGCAGCTTGGATGGCAGGGGGAAGGAAAAACTGTTTTTT	CASSLDGRGKEKLFF
TRBD1	TRBJ2-1	TRBV9	few	TGTGCCAGCAGCCCACGACAGGGGGCGGTCAATGAGCAGTTCTTC	CASSPRQGAVNEQFF
NA	TRBJ1-2	TRBV7-3	NA	TGTGCCAGCAGCCCCGGAGAGAACTATGGCTACACCTTC	CASSPGENYGYTF
NA	TRBJ2-3	TRBV3-1/TRBV3-2	NA	TGTGCCAGCAGCCAAGTCCGGGGCACAGATACGCAGTATTTT	CASSQVRGTDTQYF
NA	TRBJ2-2	TRBV19	NA	TGTGGGCGGACAGTCACCGGGGAGCTGTTTTTT	CGRTVTGELFF
TRBD2	TRBJ2-3	TRBV10-3	NA	TGTGCCAGCGGGGGATGGGAAACAGATACGCAGTATTTT	CASGGWETDTQYF
NA	TRBJ2-3	TRBV10-2	NA	TGCGCCAGCAGTCATAGCACAGATACGCAGTATTTT	CASSHSTDTQYF
NA	TRBJ2-5	TRBV2	once	TGTGCCAGCAGTGAAGAGGGGCTGCATCAGGAGACCCAGTACTTC	CASSEEGLHQETQYF
TRBD1	TRBJ1-1	TRBV11-3	once	TGTGCCAGCAGCCCAGGGTCGGGGACAGGGGACACTGAAGCTTTCTTT	CASSPGSGTGDTEAFF
TRBD1	TRBJ2-3	TRBV14	once	TGTGCCAGCAGCCCCAGGGACAGGGGCACAGATACGCAGTATTTT	CASSPRDRGTDTQYF
NA	TRBJ2-5	TRBV11-3	NA	TGTGCCAGCAGCTTTGGGGGCGCTGGGGAGACCCAGTACTTC	CASSFGGAGETQYF